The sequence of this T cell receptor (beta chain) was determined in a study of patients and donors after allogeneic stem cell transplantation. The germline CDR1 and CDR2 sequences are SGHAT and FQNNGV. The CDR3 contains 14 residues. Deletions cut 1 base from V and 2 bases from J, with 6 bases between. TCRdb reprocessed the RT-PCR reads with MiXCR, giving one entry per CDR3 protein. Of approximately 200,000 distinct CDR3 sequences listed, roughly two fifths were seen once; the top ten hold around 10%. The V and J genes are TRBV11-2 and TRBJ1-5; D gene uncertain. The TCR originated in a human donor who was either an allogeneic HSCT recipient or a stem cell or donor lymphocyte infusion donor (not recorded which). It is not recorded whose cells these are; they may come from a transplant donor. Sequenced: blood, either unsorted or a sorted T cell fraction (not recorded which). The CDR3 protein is CASSLGPGNQPQHF. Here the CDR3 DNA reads TGTGCCAGCAGCTTAGGGCCCGGCAATCAGCCCCAGCATTTT.